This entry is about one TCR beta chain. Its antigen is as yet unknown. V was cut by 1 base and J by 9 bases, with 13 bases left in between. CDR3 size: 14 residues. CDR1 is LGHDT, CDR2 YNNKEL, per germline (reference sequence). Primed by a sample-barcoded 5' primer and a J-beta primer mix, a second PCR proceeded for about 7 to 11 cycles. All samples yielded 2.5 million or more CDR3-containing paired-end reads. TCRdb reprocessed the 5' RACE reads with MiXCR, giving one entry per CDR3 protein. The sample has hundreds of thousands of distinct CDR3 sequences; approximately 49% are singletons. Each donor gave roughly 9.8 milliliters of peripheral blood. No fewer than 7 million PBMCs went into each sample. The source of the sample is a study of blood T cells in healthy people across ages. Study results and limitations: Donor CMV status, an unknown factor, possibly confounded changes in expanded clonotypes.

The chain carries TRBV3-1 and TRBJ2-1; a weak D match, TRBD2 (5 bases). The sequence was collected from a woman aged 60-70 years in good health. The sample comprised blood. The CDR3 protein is CASSQVSGYGEQFF. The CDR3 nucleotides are TGTGCCAGCAGCCAAGTATCGGGGTACGGTGAGCAGTTCTTC.